The TCR beta chain under discussion was sequenced for a study of T cell responses to AZD1222 COVID-19 vaccine. Study findings and constraints: Most donors were white British, females outnumbered males, and clonal diversity was possibly underestimated. CD4 TCRs associated with vaccination spanned spike, dominating at 160-218 and 743-854. Only after the peak T cell response were repertoires sampled.

The CDR3 has 16 residues. The germline CDR1 and CDR2 sequences are MNHEY and SMNVEV (reference sequence). V gave up 5 bases and J gave up 2 bases; unmatched junction bases: 8. About this clone itself: The antigen is undetermined.

Profiled with immunoSEQ multiplex PCR; TCRdb holds only in-frame clones, not every one. The repertoire has over 130,000 clones, more than 85% of them found once; the top ten carry 3.5% to 4.5%. Sequencing was performed on peripheral blood, taken 28 days after the second AZD1222 dose. This chain connects TRBV27 to TRBJ2-1; 8 nucleotides line up with TRBD2. This TCR came from an adult who received the AZD1222 COVID-19 vaccine. The CDR3: CASSPSSGDAYNEQFF. The CDR3 nucleotides read TGTGCCAGCAGTCCAAGTAGCGGGGACGCCTACAATGAGCAGTTCTTC.